What follows describes a single TCR beta chain. Each donor was a Caucasian adult residing in Nashville, Tennessee. The repertoire was sequenced with immunoSEQ multiplex PCR; TCRdb's copy has only in-frame clones and lacks some. The sample includes over a million clones, around 82% of them seen just once. This sample is part of a study of shared clonotypes between healthy human individuals. CDR1 and CDR2 (germline): MNHNS, SASEGT. The CDR3 has 15 residues. V dropped 4 bases and J dropped 4 bases, with 14 bases sitting between them. This clonotype was sampled from a man between 18 and 29 years old in good health. Some clones in this sample may be carry-over from other donors' samples. The chain is built from TRBV6-1 and TRBJ1-5; TRBD1 is a possible D gene (6 bases). Sequenced: memory CD4+ T cells from PBMCs. Subset of the sample: CD45RA-negative fraction. As DNA, the CDR3 is TGTGCCAGCAGTGTAACGCAGGGGCCGAATCAGCCCCAGCATTTT. Its translation is CASSVTQGPNQPQHF.